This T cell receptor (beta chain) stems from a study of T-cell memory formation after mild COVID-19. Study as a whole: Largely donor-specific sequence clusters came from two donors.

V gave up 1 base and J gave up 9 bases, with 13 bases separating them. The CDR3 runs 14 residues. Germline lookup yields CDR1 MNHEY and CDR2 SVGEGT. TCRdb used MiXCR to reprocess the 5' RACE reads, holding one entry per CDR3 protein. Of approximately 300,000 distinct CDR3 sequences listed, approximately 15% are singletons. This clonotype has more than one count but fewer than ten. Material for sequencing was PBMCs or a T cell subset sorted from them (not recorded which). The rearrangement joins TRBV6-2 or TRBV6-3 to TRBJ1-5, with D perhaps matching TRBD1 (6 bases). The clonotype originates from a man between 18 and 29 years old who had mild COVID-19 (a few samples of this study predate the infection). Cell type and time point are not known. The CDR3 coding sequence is TGTGCCAGCAGTTACTACGGGGGCGGAGGGCCCCAGCATTTT. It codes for CASSYYGGGGPQHF.